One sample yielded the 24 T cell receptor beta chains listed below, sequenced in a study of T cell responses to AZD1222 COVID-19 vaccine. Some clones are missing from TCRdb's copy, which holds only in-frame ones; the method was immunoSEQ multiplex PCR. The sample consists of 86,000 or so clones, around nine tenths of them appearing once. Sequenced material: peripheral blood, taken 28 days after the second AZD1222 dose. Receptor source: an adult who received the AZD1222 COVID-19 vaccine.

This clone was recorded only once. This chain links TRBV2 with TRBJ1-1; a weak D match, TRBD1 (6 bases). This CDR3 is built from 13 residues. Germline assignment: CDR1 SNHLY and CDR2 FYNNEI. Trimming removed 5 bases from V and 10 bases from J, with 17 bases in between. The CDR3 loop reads CASSLGGGEGAFF. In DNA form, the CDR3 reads TGTGCCAGCAGTCTGGGAGGGGGGGAAGGAGCTTTCTTT.

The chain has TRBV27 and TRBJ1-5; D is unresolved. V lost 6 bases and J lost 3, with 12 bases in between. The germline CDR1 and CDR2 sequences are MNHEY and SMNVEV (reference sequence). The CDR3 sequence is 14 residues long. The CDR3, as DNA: TGTGCCAGCAGATATTCCGGAGTCAATCAGCCCCAGCATTTT. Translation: CASRYSGVNQPQHF.

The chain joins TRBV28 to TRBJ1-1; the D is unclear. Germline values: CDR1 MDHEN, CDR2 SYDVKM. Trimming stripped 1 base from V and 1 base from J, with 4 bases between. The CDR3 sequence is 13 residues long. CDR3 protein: CASSLSPNTEAFF. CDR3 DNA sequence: TGTGCCAGCAGTTTATCCCCGAACACTGAAGCTTTCTTT.

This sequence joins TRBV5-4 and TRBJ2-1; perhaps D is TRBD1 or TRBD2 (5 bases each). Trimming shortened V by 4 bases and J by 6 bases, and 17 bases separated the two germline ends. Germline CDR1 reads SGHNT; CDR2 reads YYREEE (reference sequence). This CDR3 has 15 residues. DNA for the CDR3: TGTGCCAGCAGCCGGGACGGGAAGGTATTCAATGAGCAGTTCTTC. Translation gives CASSRDGKVFNEQFF. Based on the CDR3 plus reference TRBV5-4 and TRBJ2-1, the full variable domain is ETGVTQSPTHLIKTRGQQVTLRCSSQSGHNTVSWYQQALGQGPQFIFQYYREEENGRGNFPPRFSGLQFPNYSSELNVNALELDDSALYLCASSRDGKVFNEQFFGPGTRLTVL.

The CDR3 DNA reads as TGCAGTGCTAGGGGTCGGAATGGCTACACCTTC. The encoded protein is CSARGRNGYTF. The rearrangement uses TRBV20-1 and TRBJ1-2, with D uncertain. The germline V gene encodes CDR1 DFQATT and CDR2 SNEGSKA (reference sequence). The CDR3 consists of 11 residues. Trimming stripped 3 bases from V and 6 bases from J, with 8 bases between.

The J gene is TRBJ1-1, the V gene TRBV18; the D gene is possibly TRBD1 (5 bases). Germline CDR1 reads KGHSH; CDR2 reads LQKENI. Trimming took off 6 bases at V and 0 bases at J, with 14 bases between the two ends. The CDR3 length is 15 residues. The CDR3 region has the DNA TGTGCCAGCTCTCCCGTAGGACACATGAACACTGAAGCTTTCTTT. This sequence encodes CASSPVGHMNTEAFF.

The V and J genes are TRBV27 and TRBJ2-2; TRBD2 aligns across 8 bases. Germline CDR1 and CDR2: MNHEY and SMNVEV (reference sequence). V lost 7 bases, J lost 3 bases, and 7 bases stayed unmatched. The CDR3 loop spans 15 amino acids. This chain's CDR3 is CASIRTSLDTGELFF. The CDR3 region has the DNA TGTGCCAGCATCAGGACTAGCTTAGACACCGGGGAGCTGTTTTTT.

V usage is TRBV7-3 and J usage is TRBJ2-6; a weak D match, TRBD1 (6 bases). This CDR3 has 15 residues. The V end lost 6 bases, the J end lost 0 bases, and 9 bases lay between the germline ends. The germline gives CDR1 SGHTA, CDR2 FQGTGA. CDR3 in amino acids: CASRPQGSGANVLTF. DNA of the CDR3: TGTGCCAGCAGGCCACAGGGCTCTGGGGCCAACGTCCTGACTTTC.

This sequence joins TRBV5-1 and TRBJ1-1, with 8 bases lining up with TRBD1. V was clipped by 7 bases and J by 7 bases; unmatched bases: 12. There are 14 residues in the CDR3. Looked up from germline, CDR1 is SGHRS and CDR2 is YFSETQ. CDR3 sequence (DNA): TGCGCCAGCCGAGAGGTGGACAGGGACGTTGAAGCTTTCTTT. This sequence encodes CASREVDRDVEAFF.

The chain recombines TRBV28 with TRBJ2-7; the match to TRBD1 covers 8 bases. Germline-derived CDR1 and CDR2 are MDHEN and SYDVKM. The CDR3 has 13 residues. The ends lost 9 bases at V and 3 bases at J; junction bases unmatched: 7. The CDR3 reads CASAGGQGYEQYF. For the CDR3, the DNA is TGTGCCAGTGCAGGAGGACAGGGCTACGAGCAGTACTTC.

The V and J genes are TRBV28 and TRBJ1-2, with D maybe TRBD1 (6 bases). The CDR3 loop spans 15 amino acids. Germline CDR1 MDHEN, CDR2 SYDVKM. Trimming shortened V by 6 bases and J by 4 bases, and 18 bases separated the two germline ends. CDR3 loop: CASSPPQGSFYGYTF. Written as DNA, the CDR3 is TGTGCCAGCAGCCCCCCGCAGGGGAGTTTCTATGGCTACACCTTC.

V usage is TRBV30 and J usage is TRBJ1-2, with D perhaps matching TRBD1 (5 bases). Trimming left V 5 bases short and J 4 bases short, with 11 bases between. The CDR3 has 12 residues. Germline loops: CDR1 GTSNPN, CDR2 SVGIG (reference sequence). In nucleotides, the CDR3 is TGTGCCTGGGGGAGGGGCGGCTATGGCTACACCTTC. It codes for CAWGRGGYGYTF.

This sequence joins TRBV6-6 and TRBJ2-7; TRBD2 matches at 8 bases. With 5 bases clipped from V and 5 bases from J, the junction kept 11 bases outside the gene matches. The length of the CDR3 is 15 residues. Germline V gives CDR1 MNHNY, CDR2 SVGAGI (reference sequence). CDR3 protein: CASSQPGLGTDEQYF. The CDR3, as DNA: TGTGCCAGCAGTCAACCGGGACTAGGAACAGACGAGCAGTACTTC.

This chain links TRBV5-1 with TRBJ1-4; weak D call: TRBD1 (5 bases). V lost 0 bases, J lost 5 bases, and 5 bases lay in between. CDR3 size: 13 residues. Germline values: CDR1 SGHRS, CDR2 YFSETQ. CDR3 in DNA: TGCGCCAGCAGCTTGGGGGACAATGAAAAACTGTTTTTT. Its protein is CASSLGDNEKLFF.

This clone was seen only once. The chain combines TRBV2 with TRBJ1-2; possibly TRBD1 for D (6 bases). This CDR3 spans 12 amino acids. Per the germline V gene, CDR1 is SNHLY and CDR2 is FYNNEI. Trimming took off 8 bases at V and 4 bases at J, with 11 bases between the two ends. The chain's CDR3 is CASVQGLYGYTF. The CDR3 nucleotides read TGTGCCAGCGTGCAGGGGCTCTATGGCTACACCTTC.

CDR3 nucleotides: TGTGCCTCGTTACGCCAGGTGTTGGGCGCTGAAGCTTTCTTT. Protein product: CASLRQVLGAEAFF. V and J are TRBV30 and TRBJ1-1; no clear D gene. This CDR3 is 14 amino acids long. Germline CDR1 GTSNPN, CDR2 SVGIG (reference sequence). The germline V and J ends were trimmed by 7 bases and 6 bases, with 21 bases remaining between them.

In nucleotides, the CDR3 is TGTGCCAGCAGTGAAGCCACTACGGGGAATTCACCCCTCCACTTT. Translating gives CASSEATTGNSPLHF. The V gene is TRBV6-1, the J gene TRBJ1-6; D is ambiguous. The germline gives CDR1 MNHNS, CDR2 SASEGT. The V and J ends lost 0 bases and 7 bases respectively, with 10 bases between them. CDR3 length: 15 residues.

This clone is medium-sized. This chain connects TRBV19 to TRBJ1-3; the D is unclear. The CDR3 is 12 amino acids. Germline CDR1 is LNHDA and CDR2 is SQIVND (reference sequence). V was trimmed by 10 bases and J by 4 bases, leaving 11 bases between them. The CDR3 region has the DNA TGTGCCACCCCGGACCCAGGAAACACCATATATTTT. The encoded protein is CATPDPGNTIYF.

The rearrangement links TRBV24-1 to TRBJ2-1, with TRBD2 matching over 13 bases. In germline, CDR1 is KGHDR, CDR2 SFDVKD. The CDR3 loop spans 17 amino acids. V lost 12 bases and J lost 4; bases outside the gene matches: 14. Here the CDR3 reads CACSGLAGKSGYNEQFF. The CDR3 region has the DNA TGTGCCTGCTCGGGACTAGCGGGAAAGAGTGGGTACAATGAGCAGTTCTTC.

The CDR3 region is CASSSPLGTADDTQYF. The CDR3 DNA sequence: TGTGCCAGCAGTTCCCCTCTGGGGACAGCCGACGATACGCAGTATTTT. The chain joins TRBV7-3 to TRBJ2-3, with TRBD1 identical over 7 bases. V was clipped by 6 bases and J by 6 bases; unmatched bases: 15. Germline CDR1 is SGHTA and CDR2 is FQGTGA. The CDR3 loop spans 16 amino acids.

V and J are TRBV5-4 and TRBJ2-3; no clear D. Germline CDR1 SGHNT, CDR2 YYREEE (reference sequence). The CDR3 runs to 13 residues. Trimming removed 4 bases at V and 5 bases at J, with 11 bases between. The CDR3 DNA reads TGTGCCAGCAGCGCGGAACAACGAGATACGCAGTATTTT. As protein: CASSAEQRDTQYF.

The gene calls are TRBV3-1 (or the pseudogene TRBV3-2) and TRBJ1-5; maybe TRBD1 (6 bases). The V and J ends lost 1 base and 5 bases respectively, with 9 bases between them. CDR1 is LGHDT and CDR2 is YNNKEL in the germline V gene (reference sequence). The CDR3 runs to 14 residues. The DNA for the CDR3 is TGTGCCAGCAGCCAAGGAACAGGGCATCAGCCCCAGCATTTT. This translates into CASSQGTGHQPQHF.

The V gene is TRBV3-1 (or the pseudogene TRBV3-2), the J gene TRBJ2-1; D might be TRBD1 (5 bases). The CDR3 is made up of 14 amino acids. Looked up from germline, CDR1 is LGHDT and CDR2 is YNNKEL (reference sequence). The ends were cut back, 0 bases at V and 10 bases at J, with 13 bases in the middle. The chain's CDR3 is CASSQDAAPGEQFF. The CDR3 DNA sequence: TGTGCCAGCAGCCAAGATGCTGCGCCAGGGGAGCAGTTCTTC.

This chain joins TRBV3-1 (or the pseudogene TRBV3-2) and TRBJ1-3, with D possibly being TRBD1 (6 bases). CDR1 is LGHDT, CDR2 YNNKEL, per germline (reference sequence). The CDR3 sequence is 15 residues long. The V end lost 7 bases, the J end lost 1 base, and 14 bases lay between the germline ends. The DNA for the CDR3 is TGTGCCAGCACCCCGGACAGAATTTCTGGAAACACCATATATTTT. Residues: CASTPDRISGNTIYF.